The clone carrying this T cell receptor (beta chain) was seen a handful of times. TCRdb fed the RACE reads into MiXCR, producing one record per CDR3 protein. The sample includes some 49,000 distinct CDR3 sequences, 9.5% to 10% of them seen just once. This sample is part of a study of human T cells and chemical hapten exposure. Study summary: TCR yield per sample varied, mainly due to pooled library volumes.

Germline CDR1 reads SNHLY; CDR2 reads FYNNEI. V was pared by 5 bases and J by 10 bases, with 6 bases between. The CDR3 spans 11 residues. Time point indicated: pre-sensitization, week 0. The treatment here: therapeutic diphenylcyclopropenone sensitization with weekly scalp DPC. Total RNA was isolated from unfractionated whole blood. The TCR sequence derives from a woman between 25 and 40 years old with alopecia areata. Some clones in this sample may be carry-over from other donors' samples. The input for sequencing was whole blood, taken in connection with sensitization to the hapten diphenylcyclopropenone (DPC). The chain recombines TRBV2 with TRBJ1-6; D is uncertain. CDR3 DNA: TGTGCCAGCAGTTATAGCTCACCCCTCCACTTT. It translates to CASSYSSPLHF.